This is a list of T cell receptor beta chains from one sample in a study of T-cell reconstitution after alpha-beta-depleted transplantation in children. MiXCR, applied by TCRdb to the PCR reads, yields one record per CDR3 protein. Seen here are 500,000 to 750,000 distinct CDR3 sequences, 10% to 15% observed once, and the top ten hold over 2%. Here the sequenced sample was PBMCs, mostly from graft donor cells, taken 360 days after TCRalphabeta/CD19-depleted stem cell transplant. Receptors originate from a male patient younger than 18 who had a stem cell transplant for acute myeloid leukemia, so the T cells may come from the graft donor. CDR3s include the opening cysteine and the closing phenylalanine or tryptophan. The D gene is left open where the match is weak.

J gene,D gene,CDR3 length,V gene,CDR3 protein
TRBJ1-1,TRBD1,18,TRBV6-2/TRBV6-3,CASRLTGVGSGMNTEAFF
TRBJ2-7,TRBD2,15,TRBV28,CASRRGAGGSYEQYF
TRBJ1-2,NA,12,TRBV15,CATSSRPSGYTF
TRBJ1-2,NA,14,TRBV28,CASSVRDMFYGYTF
TRBJ2-3,NA,14,TRBV7-2,CASSSQTATDTQYF
TRBJ2-7,NA,15,TRBV7-2,CASSSGGQVIYEQYF
TRBJ2-1,NA,16,TRBV4-3,CASSQALGSAQGEQFF
TRBJ2-7,NA,14,TRBV24-1,CATSDSDRSYEQYF
TRBJ2-7,NA,12,TRBV21-1,CASSKGGYEQYF
TRBJ2-2,TRBD2,17,TRBV5-8,CASSLRTSGRSTGELFF
TRBJ2-3,NA,16,TRBV3-1,CASSQDRGPRTDTQYF
TRBJ2-1,TRBD1,13,TRBV6-5,CASSSDRGNEQFF
TRBJ1-5,NA,12,TRBV20-1,CSATQVDQPQHF
TRBJ1-1,NA,12,TRBV12-3/TRBV12-4,CASSRLGAEAFF
TRBJ2-7,TRBD1,13,TRBV24-1,CATSDWTGHEQYF
TRBJ2-2,NA,14,TRBV4-3,CASSPRWGTGELFF
TRBJ1-3,TRBD1,13,TRBV12-3/TRBV12-4,CASSFRGLWHIYF
TRBJ2-7,NA,16,TRBV28,CASSLIPYGAPYEQYF
TRBJ2-3,TRBD2,15,TRBV29-1,CSVEGTRGRADTQYF
TRBJ2-1,TRBD2,16,TRBV6-2/TRBV6-3,CASSRLAGPSYNEQFF
TRBJ1-6,NA,15,TRBV28,CASMGPGADNSPLHF
TRBJ1-5,TRBD1,16,TRBV28,CASSPGTGAPNQPQHF
TRBJ2-1,TRBD1,11,TRBV29-1,CSVLQGNEQFF
TRBJ2-3,TRBD2,17,TRBV10-3,CAISLTSGSEGTDTQYF
TRBJ2-7,NA,16,TRBV20-1,CSARGLAGGTFYEQYF
TRBJ2-6,NA,17,TRBV24-1,CATSDPLRGSGANVLTF
TRBJ2-1,NA,17,TRBV25-1,CASSEFGRRSSYNEQFF
TRBJ2-1,NA,13,TRBV28,CASAGASYNEQFF
TRBJ2-7,TRBD1,14,TRBV7-2,CASSSPGQFYEQYF
TRBJ2-3,NA,17,TRBV24-1,CATSRGRIDSSTDTQYF
TRBJ2-7,NA,13,TRBV7-9,CASSPISSYEQYF
TRBJ2-7,TRBD2,19,TRBV4-2,CASSQDKGTSGRETCEQYF
TRBJ2-7,NA,15,TRBV11-2,CASSLGAGWEYEQYF
TRBJ2-1,NA,19,TRBV9,CASSVGGGMGASTYNEQFF